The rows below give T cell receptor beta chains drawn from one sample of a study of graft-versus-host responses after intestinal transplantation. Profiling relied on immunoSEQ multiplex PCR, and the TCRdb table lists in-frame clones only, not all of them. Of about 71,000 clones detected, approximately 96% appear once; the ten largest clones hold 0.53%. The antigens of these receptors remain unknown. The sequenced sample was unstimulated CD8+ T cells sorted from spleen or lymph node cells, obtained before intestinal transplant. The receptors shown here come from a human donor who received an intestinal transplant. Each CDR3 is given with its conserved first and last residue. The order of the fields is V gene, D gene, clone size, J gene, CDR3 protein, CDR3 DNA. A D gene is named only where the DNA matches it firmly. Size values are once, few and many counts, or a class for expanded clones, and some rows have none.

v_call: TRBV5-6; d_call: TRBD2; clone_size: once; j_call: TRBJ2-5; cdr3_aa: CASSLPSGSWETQYF; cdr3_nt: TGTGCCAGCAGCTTGCCTAGCGGGAGTTGGGAGACCCAGTACTTC
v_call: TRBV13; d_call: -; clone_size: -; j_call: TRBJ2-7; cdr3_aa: CASSFGLGNYEQYF; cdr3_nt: TGTGCCAGCAGCTTCGGTCTCGGGAACTACGAGCAGTACTTC
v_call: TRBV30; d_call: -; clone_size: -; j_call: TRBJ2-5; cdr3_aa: CAWSVGETQYF; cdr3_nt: TGTGCCTGGAGTGTAGGCGAGACCCAGTACTTC
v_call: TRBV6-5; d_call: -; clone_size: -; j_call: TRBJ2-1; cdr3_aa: CASSYGTGRQHNEQFF; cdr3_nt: TGTGCCAGCAGTTACGGAACGGGACGGCAACACAATGAGCAGTTCTTC
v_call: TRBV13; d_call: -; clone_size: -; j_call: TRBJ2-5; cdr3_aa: CASSQLLSPQRGEQYF; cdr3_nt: TGTGCCAGCAGCCAACTACTAAGCCCTCAGAGAGGGGAGCAGTACTTC
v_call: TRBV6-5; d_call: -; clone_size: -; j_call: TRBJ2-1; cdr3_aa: CASSRGAEEQFF; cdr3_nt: TGTGCCAGCAGTAGGGGAGCGGAGGAGCAGTTCTTC
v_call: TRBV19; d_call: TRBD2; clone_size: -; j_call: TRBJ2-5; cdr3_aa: CASSESGREEIQETQYF; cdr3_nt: TGTGCCAGTAGTGAGAGCGGGCGGGAGGAAATCCAAGAGACCCAGTACTTC
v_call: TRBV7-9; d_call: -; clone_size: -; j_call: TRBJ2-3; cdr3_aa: CASSLAVGGEDTQYF; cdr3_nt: TGTGCCAGCAGCTTAGCGGTAGGGGGAGAGGATACGCAGTATTTT
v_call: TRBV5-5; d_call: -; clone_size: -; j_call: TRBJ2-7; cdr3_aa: CASSLGASESYEQYF; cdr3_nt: TGTGCCAGCAGCTTGGGGGCTAGCGAGTCCTACGAGCAGTACTTC
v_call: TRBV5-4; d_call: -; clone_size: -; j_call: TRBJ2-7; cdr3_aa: CASSLGLNLYEQYF; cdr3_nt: TGTGCCAGCAGCTTGGGGCTAAACCTCTACGAGCAGTACTTC
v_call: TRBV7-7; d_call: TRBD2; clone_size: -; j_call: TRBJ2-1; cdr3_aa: CASSPLGLAPWNEQFF; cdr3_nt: TGTGCCAGCAGCCCATTAGGACTAGCGCCCTGGAATGAGCAGTTCTTC
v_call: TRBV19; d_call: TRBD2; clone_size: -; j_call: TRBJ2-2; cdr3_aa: CAGRIAGDGTGELFF; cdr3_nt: TGTGCCGGCCGCATAGCGGGAGACGGTACCGGGGAGCTGTTTTTT
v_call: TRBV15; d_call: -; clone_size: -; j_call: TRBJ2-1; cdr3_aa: CATSGNPFDSYNEQFF; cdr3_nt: TGTGCCACCAGCGGAAATCCGTTCGACTCCTACAATGAGCAGTTCTTC
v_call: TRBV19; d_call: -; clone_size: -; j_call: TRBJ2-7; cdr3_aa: CASRPREEVYEQYF; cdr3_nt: TGTGCCAGTAGGCCCCGAGAGGAGGTCTACGAGCAGTACTTC
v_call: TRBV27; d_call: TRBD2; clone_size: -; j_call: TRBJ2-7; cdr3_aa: CASSFAGVGYEQYF; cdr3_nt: TGTGCCAGCAGTTTCGCGGGAGTCGGGTACGAGCAGTACTTC
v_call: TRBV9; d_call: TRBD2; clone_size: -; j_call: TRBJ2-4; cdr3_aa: CASSAGTSGSGDIQYF; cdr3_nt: TGTGCCAGCAGCGCGGGGACTAGCGGGAGTGGGGACATTCAGTACTTC
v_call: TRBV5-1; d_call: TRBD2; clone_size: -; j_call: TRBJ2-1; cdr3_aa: CASSLASGIYNEQFF; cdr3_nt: TGCGCCAGCAGCTTGGCTAGCGGGATCTACAATGAGCAGTTCTTC
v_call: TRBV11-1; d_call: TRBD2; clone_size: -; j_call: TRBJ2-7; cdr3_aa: CASSLVASGNEQYF; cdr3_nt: TGTGCCAGCAGCTTAGTCGCTAGCGGGAACGAGCAGTACTTC
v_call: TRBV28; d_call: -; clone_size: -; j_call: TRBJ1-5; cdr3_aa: CASSFPGPYSNQPQHF; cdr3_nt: TGTGCCAGCAGTTTTCCGGGGCCATATAGCAATCAGCCCCAGCATTTT
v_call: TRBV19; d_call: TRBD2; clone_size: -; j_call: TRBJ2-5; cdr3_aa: CASSIHPSGRVEETQYF; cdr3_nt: TGTGCCAGTAGTATCCACCCTAGCGGGAGGGTGGAAGAGACCCAGTACTTC
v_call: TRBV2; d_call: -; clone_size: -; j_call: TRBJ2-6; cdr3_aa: CASRIQGWGANVLTF; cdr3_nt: TGTGCCAGCAGGATACAGGGTTGGGGGGCCAACGTCCTGACTTTC
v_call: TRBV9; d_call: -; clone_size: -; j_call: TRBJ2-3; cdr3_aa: CASSVVGSSLGDTQYF; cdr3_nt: TGTGCCAGCAGCGTAGTCGGGTCTTCGCTGGGAGATACGCAGTATTTT
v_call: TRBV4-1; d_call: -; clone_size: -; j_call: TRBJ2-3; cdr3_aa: CASSQVGNTDTQYF; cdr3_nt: TGCGCCAGCAGCCAAGTAGGGAACACAGATACGCAGTATTTT
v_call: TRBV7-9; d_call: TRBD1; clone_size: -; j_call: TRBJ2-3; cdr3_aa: CASSLGTGGIDTQYF; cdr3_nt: TGTGCCAGCAGCTTAGGGACAGGGGGGATAGATACGCAGTATTTT
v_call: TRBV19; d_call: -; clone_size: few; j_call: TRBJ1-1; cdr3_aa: CAIHFGTEAFF; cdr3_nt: TGTGCCATCCACTTCGGGACTGAAGCTTTCTTT
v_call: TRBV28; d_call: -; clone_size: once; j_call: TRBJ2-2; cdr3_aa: CASTLMLTLGETGEPSF; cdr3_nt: TGTGCCAGCACTCTCATGCTCACGTTGGGGGAAACCGGGGAGCCGTCTTTT
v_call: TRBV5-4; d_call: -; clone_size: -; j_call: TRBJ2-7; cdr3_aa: CASSTGHDSYEQYF; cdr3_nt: TGTGCCAGCAGCACGGGACATGACTCCTACGAGCAGTACTTC
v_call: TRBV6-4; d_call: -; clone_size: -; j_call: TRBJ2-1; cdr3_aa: CASSDSSENEQFF; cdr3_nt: TGTGCCAGCAGTGACTCGAGCGAGAATGAGCAGTTCTTC
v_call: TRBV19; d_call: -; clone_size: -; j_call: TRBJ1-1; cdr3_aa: CASSMLGGTEAFF; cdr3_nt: TGTGCCAGTAGTATGTTGGGGGGTACTGAAGCTTTCTTT
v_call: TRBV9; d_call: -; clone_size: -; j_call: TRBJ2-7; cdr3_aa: CASSVGQGASYEQYF; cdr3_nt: TGTGCCAGCAGCGTAGGGCAGGGCGCCTCCTACGAGCAGTACTTC
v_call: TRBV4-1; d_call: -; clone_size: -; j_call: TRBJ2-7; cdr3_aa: CASSQEPSGAGGRVSTYEQYF; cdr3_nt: TGCGCCAGCAGCCAAGAACCCTCGGGGGCAGGCGGGAGAGTTTCGACCTACGAGCAGTACTTC
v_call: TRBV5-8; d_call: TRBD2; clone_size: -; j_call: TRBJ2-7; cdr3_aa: CASSLEVSQREVYEQYF; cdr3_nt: TGTGCCAGCAGCTTGGAGGTGAGCCAGCGGGAGGTCTACGAGCAGTACTTC
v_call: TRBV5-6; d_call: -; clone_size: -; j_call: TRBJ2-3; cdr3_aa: CASSLYPGYTDTQYF; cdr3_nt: TGTGCCAGCAGCTTGTACCCCGGCTACACAGATACGCAGTATTTT
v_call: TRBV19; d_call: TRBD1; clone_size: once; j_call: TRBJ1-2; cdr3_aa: CASSLRNRGGGYTF; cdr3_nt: TGTGCCAGTAGTCTAAGGAACAGGGGTGGTGGCTACACCTTC
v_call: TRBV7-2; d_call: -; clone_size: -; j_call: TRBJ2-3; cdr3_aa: CASSPTTDTQYF; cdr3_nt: TGTGCCAGCAGCCCTACTACAGATACGCAGTATTTT
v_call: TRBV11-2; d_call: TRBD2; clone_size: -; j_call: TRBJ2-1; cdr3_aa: CASSPPGLGQFF; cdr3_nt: TGTGCCAGCAGCCCTCCGGGACTAGGGCAGTTCTTC
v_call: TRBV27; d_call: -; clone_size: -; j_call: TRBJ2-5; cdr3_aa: CASTKGPQETQYF; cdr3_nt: TGTGCCAGCACCAAAGGGCCCCAAGAGACCCAGTACTTC
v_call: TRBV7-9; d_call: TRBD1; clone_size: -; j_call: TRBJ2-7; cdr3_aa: CASSVLQGAHEQYF; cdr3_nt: TGTGCCAGCAGCGTCCTACAGGGGGCCCACGAGCAGTACTTC
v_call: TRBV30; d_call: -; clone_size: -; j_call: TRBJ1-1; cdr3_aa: CAWRGRGIEAFF; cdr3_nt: TGTGCCTGGAGGGGCAGGGGAATTGAAGCTTTCTTT
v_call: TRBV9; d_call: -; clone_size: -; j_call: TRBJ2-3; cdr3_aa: CASSVGWQDSTDTQYF; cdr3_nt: TGTGCCAGCAGCGTAGGTTGGCAAGATAGCACAGATACGCAGTATTTT
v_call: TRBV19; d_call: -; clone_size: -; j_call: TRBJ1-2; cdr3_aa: CASSMFPQSDYGYTF; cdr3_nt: TGTGCCAGTAGTATGTTTCCACAGAGCGACTATGGCTACACCTTC
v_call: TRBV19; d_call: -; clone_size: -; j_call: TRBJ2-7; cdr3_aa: CASSMALTGEQYF; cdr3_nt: TGTGCCAGTTCCATGGCCCTCACCGGCGAGCAGTACTTC
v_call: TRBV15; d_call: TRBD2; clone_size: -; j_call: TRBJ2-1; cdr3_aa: CATSRDSTSGRGNEQFF; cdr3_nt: TGTGCCACCAGCAGAGACTCGACTAGCGGGAGAGGCAATGAGCAGTTCTTC
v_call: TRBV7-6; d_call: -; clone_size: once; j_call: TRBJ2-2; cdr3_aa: CASSLMVNTGELFF; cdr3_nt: TGTGCCAGCAGCTTAATGGTTAACACCGGGGAGCTGTTTTTT
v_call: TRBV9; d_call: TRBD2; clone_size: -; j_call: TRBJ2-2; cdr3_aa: CASSHSGRSNTGELFF; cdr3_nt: TGTGCCAGCAGCCATAGCGGGAGGTCGAACACCGGGGAGCTGTTTTTT
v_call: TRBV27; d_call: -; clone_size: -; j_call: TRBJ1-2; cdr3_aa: CASSLSSQGPGYGYTF; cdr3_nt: TGTGCCAGCAGTTTATCGTCGCAGGGCCCGGGTTATGGCTACACCTTC
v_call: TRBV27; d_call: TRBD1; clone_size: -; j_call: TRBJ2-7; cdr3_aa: CASSYYRGHYEQYF; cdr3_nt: TGTGCCAGCAGTTACTACAGGGGACACTACGAGCAGTACTTC
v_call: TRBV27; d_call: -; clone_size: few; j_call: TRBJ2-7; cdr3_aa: CASRTLNWDTSYEQYF; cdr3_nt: TGTGCCAGTCGCACGCTGAACTGGGACACCTCCTACGAGCAGTACTTC
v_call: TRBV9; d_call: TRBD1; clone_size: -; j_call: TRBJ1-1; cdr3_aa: CASSPGGDTEAFF; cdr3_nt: TGTGCCAGCAGCCCAGGGGGGGACACTGAAGCTTTCTTT
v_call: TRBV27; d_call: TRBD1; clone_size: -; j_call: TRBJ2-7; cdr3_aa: CASSPMGTDEQYF; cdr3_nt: TGTGCCAGCAGTCCTATGGGGACAGACGAGCAGTACTTC
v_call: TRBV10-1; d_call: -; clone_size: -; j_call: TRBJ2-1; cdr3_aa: CASSEPFREPLWDEQFF; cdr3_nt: TGCGCCAGCAGTGAGCCCTTTCGGGAGCCCCTTTGGGATGAGCAGTTCTTC
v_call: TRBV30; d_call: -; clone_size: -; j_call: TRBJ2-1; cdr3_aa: CAWNGGQSLFF; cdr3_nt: TGTGCCTGGAATGGGGGGCAGAGCTTGTTCTTC
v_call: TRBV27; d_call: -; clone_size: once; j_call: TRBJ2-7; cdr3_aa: CASSLAATGSYEQYF; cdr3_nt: TGTGCCAGCAGTTTAGCCGCGACCGGCTCCTACGAGCAGTACTTC
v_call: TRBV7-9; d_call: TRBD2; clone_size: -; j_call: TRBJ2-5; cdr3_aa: CASSSGTSKETQYF; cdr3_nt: TGTGCCAGCAGCTCCGGGACTAGCAAAGAGACCCAGTACTTC
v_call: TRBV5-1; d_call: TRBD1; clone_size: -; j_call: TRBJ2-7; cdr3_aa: CASSLGQGSSYEQYF; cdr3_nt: TGCGCCAGCAGCTTAGGACAGGGAAGCTCCTACGAGCAGTACTTC
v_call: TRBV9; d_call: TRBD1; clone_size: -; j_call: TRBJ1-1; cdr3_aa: CASSPGGGSAEAFF; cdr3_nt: TGTGCCAGCAGCCCAGGGGGGGGCTCAGCTGAAGCTTTCTTT